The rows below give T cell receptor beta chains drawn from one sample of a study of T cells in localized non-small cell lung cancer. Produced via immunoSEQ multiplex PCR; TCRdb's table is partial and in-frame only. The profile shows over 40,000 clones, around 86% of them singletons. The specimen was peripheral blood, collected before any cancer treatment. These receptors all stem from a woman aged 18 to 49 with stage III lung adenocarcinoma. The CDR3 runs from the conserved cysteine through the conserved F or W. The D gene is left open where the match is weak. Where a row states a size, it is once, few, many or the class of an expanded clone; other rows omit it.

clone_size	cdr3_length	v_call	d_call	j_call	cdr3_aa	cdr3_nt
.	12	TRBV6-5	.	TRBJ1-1	CASQSPVAEAFF	TGTGCCAGCCAATCTCCCGTCGCTGAAGCTTTCTTT
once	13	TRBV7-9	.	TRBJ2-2	CASSSRPTGELFF	TGTGCCAGCAGCTCCAGACCCACCGGGGAGCTGTTTTTT
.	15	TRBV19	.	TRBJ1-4	CASSIRRGFNEKLFF	TGTGCCAGTAGTATCCGCAGGGGATTTAATGAAAAACTGTTTTTT
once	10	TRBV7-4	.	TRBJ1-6	CASSFTPLHF	TGTGCCAGCAGCTTCACACCCCTCCACTTT
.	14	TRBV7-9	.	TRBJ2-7	CASSLALGTEEQYF	TGTGCCAGCAGCTTAGCGTTGGGAACAGAAGAGCAGTACTTC
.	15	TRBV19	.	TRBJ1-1	CASSIRSPPTTEAFF	TGTGCCAGTAGTATACGTTCCCCCCCAACCACTGAAGCTTTCTTT
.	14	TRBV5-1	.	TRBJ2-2	CASSPGQTTGELFF	TGCGCCAGCAGCCCCGGACAGACTACCGGGGAGCTGTTTTTT
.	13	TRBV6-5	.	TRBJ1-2	CASRPAGFYGYTF	TGTGCCAGCAGGCCGGCGGGTTTCTATGGCTACACCTTC
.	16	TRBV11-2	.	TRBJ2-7	CASSLDHSVSSYEQYF	TGTGCCAGCAGCTTAGATCACAGCGTAAGCTCCTACGAGCAGTACTTC
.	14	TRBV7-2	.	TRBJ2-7	CASSRTGNTYEQYF	TGTGCCAGCAGCAGAACCGGGAATACATACGAGCAGTACTTC
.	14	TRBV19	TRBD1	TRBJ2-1	CASSPGTVHNEQFF	TGTGCCAGTAGTCCCGGGACAGTCCACAATGAGCAGTTCTTC
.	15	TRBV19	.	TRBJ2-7	CASSIEGRDSYEQYF	TGTGCCAGTAGTATAGAGGGCCGAGACTCCTACGAGCAGTACTTC
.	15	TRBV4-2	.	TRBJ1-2	CASSQDRTGTYGYTF	TGTGCCAGCAGCCAAGATCGAACAGGGACCTATGGCTACACCTTC
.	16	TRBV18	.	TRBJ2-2	CASSPRLAGHTGELFF	TGTGCCAGCTCACCACGCCTTGCAGGGCACACCGGGGAGCTGTTTTTT
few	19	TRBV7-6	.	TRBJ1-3	CASSLLVGGGEGTGNTIYF	TGTGCCAGCAGCTTACTAGTAGGCGGGGGCGAAGGGACTGGAAACACCATATATTTT
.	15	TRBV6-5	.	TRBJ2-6	CASSYGGAGANVLTF	TGTGCCAGCAGTTACGGGGGGGCCGGGGCCAACGTCCTGACTTTC
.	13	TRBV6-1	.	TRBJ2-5	CASSEQGRETQYF	TGTGCCAGCAGTGAACAGGGGAGGGAGACCCAGTACTTC
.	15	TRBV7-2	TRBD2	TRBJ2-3	CASIRLAGAPDTQYF	TGTGCCAGCATCAGACTAGCGGGGGCCCCGGATACGCAGTATTTT
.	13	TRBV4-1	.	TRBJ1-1	CASSQTANTEAFF	TGCGCCAGCAGCCAAACAGCGAACACTGAAGCTTTCTTT
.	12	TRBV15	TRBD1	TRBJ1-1	CATSSYKDRPLF	TGTGCCACCAGCAGCTACAAGGACAGGCCCCTTTTT
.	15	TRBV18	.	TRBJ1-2	CASSPGPRGAAGYTF	TGTGCCAGCTCACCCGGGCCCCGGGGGGCAGCTGGCTACACCTTC
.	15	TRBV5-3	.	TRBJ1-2	CARSSWEGRDYGYTF	TGTGCCAGAAGCTCTTGGGAGGGGAGGGACTATGGCTACACCTTC
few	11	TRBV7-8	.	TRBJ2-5	CASSLKETQYF	TGTGCCAGCAGCTTAAAAGAGACCCAGTACTTC
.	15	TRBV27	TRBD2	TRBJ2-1	CASSLVSSGNNEQFF	TGTGCCAGCAGTTTAGTTTCTAGCGGGAACAATGAGCAGTTCTTC
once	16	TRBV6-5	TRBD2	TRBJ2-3	CASSYRGGAATDTQYF	TGTGCCAGCAGTTACCGCGGGGGGGCAGCCACAGATACGCAGTATTTT
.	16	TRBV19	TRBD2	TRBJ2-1	CASSIVYSGNYNEQFF	TGTGCCAGTAGTATAGTTTATAGCGGGAATTACAATGAGCAGTTCTTC
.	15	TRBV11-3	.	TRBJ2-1	CASSLGDRGHNEQFF	TGTGCCAGCAGCTTAGGGGATAGGGGTCACAATGAGCAGTTCTTC
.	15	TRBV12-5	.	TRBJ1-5	CASGWTGPSNQPQHF	TGTGCTAGTGGTTGGACTGGACCGAGCAATCAGCCCCAGCATTTT
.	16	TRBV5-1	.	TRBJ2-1	CASSLLSGAQGNEQFF	TGCGCCAGCAGCTTACTTTCCGGGGCGCAGGGCAATGAGCAGTTCTTC
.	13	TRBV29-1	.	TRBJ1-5	CSVRAGGDQPQHF	TGCAGCGTTAGGGCAGGCGGTGATCAGCCCCAGCATTTT
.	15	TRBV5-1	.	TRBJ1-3	CATRMEGRSGNTIYF	TGCGCCACCCGTATGGAGGGGCGGAGCGGAAACACCATATATTTT
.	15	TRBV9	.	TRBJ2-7	CASSVGGAYSYEQYF	TGTGCCAGCAGCGTAGGGGGGGCCTACTCCTACGAGCAGTACTTC
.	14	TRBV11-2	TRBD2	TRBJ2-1	CASSPGLTYNEQFF	TGTGCCAGCAGCCCGGGACTAACCTACAATGAGCAGTTCTTC
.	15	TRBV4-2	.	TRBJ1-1	CASSFGTGVNTEAFF	TGTGCCAGCAGCTTTGGCACAGGAGTGAACACTGAAGCTTTCTTT
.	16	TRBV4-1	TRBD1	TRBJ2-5	CASSLTWTGRLETQYF	TGCGCCAGCAGCCTAACTTGGACAGGGCGATTAGAGACCCAGTACTTC
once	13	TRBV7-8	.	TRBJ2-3	CASSLGGTDTQYF	TGTGCCAGCAGCCTAGGGGGCACAGATACGCAGTATTTT
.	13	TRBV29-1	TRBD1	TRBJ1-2	CSVLGDSYYGYTF	TGCAGCGTTTTAGGGGACAGTTATTATGGCTACACCTTC